The entry below describes one TCR beta chain. Antigen specificity is unknown. TCRdb processed the RACE reads anew with MiXCR; each CDR3 protein has one entry. The sample has 270,000 or so distinct CDR3 sequences; roughly 8% are singletons. These data are taken from a study of human T cells and chemical hapten exposure. Study as a whole: A 2 cm by 2 cm inner upper arm patch received 2% DPC for sensitization.

The time point here: pre-sensitization, week 0. Stated treatment: therapeutic diphenylcyclopropenone sensitization with weekly scalp DPC. Whole blood that had not been fractionated was the source of extracted total RNA. Overall study findings and caveats: With regard to DPC sensitization, TCRs above 1 in 1000 frequency did not change.

Per germline, CDR1 MDHEN and CDR2 SYDVKM. Trimming left V 3 bases short and J 7 bases short, with 15 bases between. The CDR3 is 14 amino acids. This sequence was found in a man aged 18 to 35 with alopecia areata. Some clones in this sample may be carry-over from other donors' samples. The source material was whole blood, sampled in connection with sensitization to the hapten diphenylcyclopropenone (DPC). This chain connects TRBV28 to TRBJ1-2; D ambiguous. Here the CDR3 reads CASSFRTGASGYTF. CDR3 DNA: TGTGCCAGCAGTTTCCGGACGGGCGCAAGTGGCTACACCTTC.